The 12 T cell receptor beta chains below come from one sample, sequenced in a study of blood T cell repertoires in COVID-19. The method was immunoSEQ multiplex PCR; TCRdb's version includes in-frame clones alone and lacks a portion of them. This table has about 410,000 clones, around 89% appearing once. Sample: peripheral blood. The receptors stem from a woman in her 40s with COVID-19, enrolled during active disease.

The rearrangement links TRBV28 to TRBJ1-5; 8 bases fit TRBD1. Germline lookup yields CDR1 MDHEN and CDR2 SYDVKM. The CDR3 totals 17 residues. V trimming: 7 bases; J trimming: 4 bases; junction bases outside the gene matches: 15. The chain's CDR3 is CASIPLDRVLRNQPQHF. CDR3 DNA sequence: TGTGCCAGCATCCCCTTGGACAGGGTCCTTCGAAATCAGCCCCAGCATTTT.

CDR3 DNA sequence: TGTGCCAGCAGCTTAGAGGCTAGCGGGAGGGAGACCCAGTACTTC. Amino acids: CASSLEASGRETQYF. J is TRBJ2-5 and V is TRBV7-9, with 11 bases fitting TRBD2. The CDR3 sequence is 15 residues long. CDR1 and CDR2 from the germline V gene are SEHNR and FQNEAQ (reference sequence). The V and J ends lost 1 base and 5 bases, in that order; junction bases with no gene match: 3.

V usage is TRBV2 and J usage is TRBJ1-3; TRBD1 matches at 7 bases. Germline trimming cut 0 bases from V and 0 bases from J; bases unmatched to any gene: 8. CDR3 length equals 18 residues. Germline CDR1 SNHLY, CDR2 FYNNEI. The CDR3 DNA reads TGTGCCAGCAGTGAAGCCGTACGACAGGGTTACTCTGGAAACACCATATATTTT. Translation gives CASSEAVRQGYSGNTIYF.

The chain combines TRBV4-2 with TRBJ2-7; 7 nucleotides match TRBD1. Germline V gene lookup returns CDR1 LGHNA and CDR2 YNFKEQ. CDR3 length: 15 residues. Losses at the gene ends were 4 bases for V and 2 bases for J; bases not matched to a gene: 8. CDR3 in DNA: TGTGCCAGCAGCCCCTACAGGGGCTCCACCTACGAGCAGTACTTC. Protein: CASSPYRGSTYEQYF.

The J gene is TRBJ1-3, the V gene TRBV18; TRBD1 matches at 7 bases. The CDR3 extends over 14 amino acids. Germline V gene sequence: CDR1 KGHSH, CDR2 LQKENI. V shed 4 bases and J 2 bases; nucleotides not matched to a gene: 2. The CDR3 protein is CASSRDRAGNTIYF. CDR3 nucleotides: TGTGCCAGCTCACGAGACAGGGCTGGAAACACCATATATTTT.

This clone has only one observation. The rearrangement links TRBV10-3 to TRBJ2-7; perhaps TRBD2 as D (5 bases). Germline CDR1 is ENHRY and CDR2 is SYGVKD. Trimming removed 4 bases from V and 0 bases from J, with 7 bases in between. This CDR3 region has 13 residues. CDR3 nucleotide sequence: TGTGCCATCAGTGGGAGGAGCTCCTACGAGCAGTACTTC. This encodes CAISGRSSYEQYF.

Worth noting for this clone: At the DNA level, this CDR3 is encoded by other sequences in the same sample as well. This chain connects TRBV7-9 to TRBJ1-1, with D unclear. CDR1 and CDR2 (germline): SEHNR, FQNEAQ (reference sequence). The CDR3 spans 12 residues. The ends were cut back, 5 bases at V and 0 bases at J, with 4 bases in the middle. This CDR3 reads CASSPLNTEAFF. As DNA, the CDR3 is TGTGCCAGCAGCCCGTTGAACACTGAAGCTTTCTTT. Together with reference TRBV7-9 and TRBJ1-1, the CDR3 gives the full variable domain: DTGVSQNPRHKITKRGQNVTFRCDPISEHNRLYWYRQTLGQGPEFLTYFQNEAQLEKSRLLSDRFSAERPKGSFSTLEIQRTEQGDSAMYLCASSPLNTEAFFGQGTRLTVV.

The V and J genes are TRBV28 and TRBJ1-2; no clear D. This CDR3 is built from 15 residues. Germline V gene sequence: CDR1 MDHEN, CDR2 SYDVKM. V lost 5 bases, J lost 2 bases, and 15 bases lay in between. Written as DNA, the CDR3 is TGTGCCAGCAGTCACGGTACTTCCCTGAACTATGGCTACACCTTC. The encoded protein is CASSHGTSLNYGYTF.

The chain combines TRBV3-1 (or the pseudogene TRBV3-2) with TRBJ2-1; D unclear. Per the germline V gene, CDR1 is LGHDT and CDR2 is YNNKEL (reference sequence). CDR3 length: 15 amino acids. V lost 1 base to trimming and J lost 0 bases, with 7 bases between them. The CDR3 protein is CASSQVGASYNEQFF. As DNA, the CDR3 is TGTGCCAGCAGCCAAGTTGGAGCCTCCTACAATGAGCAGTTCTTC.

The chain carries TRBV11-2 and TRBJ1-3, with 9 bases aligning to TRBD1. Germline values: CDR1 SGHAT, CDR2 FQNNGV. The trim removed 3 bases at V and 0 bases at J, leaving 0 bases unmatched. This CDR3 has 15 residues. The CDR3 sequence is CASSLDRGSGNTIYF. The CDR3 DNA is TGTGCCAGCAGCTTGGACAGGGGCTCTGGAAACACCATATATTTT. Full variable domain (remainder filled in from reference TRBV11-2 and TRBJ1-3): EAGVAQSPRYKIIEKRQSVAFWCNPISGHATLYWYQQILGQGPKLLIQFQNNGVVDDSQLPKDRFSAERLKGVDSTLKIQPAKLEDSAVYLCASSLDRGSGNTIYFGEGSWLTVV.

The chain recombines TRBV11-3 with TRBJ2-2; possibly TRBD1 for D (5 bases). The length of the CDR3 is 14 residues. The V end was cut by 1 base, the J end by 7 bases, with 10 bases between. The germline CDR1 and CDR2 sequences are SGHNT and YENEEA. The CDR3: CASSLAGGHGELFF. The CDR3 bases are TGTGCCAGCAGCTTAGCAGGCGGACACGGGGAGCTGTTTTTT.

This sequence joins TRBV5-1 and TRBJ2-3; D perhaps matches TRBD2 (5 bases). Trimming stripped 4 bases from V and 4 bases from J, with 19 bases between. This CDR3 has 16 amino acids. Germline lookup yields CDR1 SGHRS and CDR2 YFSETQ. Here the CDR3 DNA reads TGCGCCAGCAGCCGTGTGCGGGTCGCCCCCGCAGATACGCAGTATTTT. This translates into CASSRVRVAPADTQYF.